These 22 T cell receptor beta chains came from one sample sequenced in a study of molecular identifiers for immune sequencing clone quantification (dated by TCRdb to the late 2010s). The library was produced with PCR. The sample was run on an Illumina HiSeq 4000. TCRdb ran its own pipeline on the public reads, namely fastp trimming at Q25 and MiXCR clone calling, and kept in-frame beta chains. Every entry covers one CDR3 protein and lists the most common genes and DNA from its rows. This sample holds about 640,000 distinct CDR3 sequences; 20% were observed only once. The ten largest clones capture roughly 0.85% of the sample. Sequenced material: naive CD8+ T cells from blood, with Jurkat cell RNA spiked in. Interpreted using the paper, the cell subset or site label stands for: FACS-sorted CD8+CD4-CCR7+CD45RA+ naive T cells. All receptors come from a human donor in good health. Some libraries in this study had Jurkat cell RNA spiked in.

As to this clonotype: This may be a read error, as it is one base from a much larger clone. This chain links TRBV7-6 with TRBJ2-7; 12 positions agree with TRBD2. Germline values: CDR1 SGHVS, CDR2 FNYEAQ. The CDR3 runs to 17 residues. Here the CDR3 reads CASSTPSGGGSSYEQCF. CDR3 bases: TGTGCCAGCAGCACTCCTAGCGGGGGGGGAAGCTCCTACGAGCAGTGCTTC.

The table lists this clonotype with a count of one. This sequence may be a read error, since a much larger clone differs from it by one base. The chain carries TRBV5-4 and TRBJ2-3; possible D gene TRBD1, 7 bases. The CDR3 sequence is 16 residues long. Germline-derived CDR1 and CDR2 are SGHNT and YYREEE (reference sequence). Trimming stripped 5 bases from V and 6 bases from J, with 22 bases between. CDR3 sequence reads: CASRMTTEGARDTQYF. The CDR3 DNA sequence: TGTGCCAGCAGGATGACTACGGAGGGGGCAAGGGATACGCAGTATTTT.

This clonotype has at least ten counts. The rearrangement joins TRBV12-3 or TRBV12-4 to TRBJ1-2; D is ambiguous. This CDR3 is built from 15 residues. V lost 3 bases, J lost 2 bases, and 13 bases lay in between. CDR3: CASSLVTRDNYGYTF. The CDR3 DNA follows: TGTGCCAGCAGTTTGGTAACCAGAGACAACTATGGCTACACCTTC.

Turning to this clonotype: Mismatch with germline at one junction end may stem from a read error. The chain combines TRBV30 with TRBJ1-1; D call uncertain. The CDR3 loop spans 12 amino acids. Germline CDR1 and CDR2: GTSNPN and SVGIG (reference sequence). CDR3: CAWSGRRPETFF. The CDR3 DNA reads TGTGCCTGGAGCGGTAGGCGTCCTGAAACTTTCTTT.

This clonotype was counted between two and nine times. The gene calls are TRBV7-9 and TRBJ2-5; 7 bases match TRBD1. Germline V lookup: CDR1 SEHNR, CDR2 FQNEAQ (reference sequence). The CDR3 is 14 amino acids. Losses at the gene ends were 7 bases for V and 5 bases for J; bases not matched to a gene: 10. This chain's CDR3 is CASTLTGVSETQYF. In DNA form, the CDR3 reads TGTGCCAGCACCCTCACAGGGGTTTCGGAGACCCAGTACTTC.

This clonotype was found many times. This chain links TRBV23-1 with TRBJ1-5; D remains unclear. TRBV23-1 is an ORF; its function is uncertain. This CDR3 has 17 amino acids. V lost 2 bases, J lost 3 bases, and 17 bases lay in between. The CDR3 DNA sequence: TGCGCCAGCAGTCAAACCCCCTGCGGGAAATTCAATCAGCCCCAGCATTTT. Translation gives CASSQTPCGKFNQPQHF.

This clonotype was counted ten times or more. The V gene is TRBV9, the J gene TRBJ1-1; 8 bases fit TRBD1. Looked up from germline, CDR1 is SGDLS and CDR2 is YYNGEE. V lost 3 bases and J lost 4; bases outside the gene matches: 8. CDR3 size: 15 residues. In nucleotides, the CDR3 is TGTGCCAGCAGCGCAGGGGGCGGTTCGGCCACTGAAGCTTTCTTT. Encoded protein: CASSAGGGSATEAFF. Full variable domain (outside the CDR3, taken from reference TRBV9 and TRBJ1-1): DSGVTQTPKHLITATGQRVTLRCSPRSGDLSVYWYQQSLDQGLQFLIQYYNGEERAKGNILERFSAQQFPDLHSELNLSSLELGDSALYFCASSAGGGSATEAFFGQGTRLTVV.

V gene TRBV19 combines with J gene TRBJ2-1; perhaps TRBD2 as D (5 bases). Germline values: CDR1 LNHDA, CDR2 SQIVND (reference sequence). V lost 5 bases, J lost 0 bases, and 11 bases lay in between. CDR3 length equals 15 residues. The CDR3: CASSAARGSYNEQFF. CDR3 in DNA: TGTGCCAGTAGTGCCGCACGGGGCTCCTACAATGAGCAGTTCTTC.

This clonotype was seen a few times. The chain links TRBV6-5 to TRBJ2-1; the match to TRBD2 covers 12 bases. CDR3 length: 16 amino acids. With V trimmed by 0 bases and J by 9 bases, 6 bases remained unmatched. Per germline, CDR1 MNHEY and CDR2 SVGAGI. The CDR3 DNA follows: TGTGCCAGCAGTTACTCTTCTAGCGGGGGGGCTCTTGAGCAGTTCTTC. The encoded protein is CASSYSSSGGALEQFF.

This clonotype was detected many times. The CDR3 DNA is TGCAGCGTGGGACCGTGGGGTGAGCAGTTCTTC. As protein: CSVGPWGEQFF. V gene TRBV29-1 combines with J gene TRBJ2-1; D possibly uses TRBD1 or TRBD2 (5 bases each). Germline V gene data show CDR1 as SQVTM and CDR2 as ANQGSEA. CDR3 length: 11 amino acids. With 6 bases removed from V and 9 bases from J, the gap between germline ends came to 12 bases.

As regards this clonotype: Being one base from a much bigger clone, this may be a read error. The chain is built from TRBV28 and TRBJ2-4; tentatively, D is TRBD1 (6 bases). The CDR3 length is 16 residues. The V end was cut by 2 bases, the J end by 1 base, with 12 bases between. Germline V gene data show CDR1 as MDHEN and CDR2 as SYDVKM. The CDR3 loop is CASSLDPGVAKNIQYF. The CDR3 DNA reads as TGTGCCAGCAGTTTAGACCCAGGGGTGGCCAAAAACATTCAGTACTTC. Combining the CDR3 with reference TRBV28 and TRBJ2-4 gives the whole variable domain DVKVTQSSRYLVKRTGEKVFLECVQDMDHENMFWYRQDPGLGLRLIYFSYDVKMKEKGDIPEGYSVSREKKERFSLILESASTNQTSMYLCASSLDPGVAKNIQYFGAGTRLSVL.

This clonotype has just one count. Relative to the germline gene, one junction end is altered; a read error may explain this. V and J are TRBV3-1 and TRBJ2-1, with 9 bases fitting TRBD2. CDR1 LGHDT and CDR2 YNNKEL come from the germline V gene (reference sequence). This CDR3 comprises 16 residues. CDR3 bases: TGTGCCAGCAGCCAAGCCGCCGGGACTAGCTCCTATGAGCAGCTCTTC. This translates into CASSQAAGTSSYEQLF.

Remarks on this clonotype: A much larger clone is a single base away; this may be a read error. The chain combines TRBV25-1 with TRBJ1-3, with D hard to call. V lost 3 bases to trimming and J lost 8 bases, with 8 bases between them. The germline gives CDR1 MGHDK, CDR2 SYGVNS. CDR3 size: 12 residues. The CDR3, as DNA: TGTGCCAGCAGTGACTCTAGATACACCATATATTTT. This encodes CASSDSRYTIYF.

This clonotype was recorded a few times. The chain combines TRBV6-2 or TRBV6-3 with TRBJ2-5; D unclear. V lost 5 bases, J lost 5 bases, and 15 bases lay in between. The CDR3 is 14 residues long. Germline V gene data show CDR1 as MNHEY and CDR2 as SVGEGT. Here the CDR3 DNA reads TGTGCCAGCAGTCCCCCGGACGCGGTCGAGACCCAGTACTTC. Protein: CASSPPDAVETQYF.

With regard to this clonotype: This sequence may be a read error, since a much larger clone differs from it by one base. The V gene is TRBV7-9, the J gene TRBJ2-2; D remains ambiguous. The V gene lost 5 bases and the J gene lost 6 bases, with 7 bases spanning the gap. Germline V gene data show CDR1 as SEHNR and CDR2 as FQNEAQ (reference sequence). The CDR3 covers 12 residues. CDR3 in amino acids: CASSPQPGELFF. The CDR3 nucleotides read TGTGCCAGCAGCCCACAACCCGGGGAGCTGTTTTTT.

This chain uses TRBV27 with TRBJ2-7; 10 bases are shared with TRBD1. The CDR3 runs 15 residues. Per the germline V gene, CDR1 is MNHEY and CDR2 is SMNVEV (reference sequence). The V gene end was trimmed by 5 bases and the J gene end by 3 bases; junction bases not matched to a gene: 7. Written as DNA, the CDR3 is TGTGCCAGCAGTCCTGAGACAGGGGGCGTCTACGAGCAGTACTTC. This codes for CASSPETGGVYEQYF.

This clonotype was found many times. The CDR3 region is CASSTTGTSASTDTQYF. In nucleotides, the CDR3 is TGTGCCAGCAGCACGACCGGGACTAGCGCTAGCACAGATACGCAGTATTTT. This chain links TRBV5-6 with TRBJ2-3; the match to TRBD2 covers 10 bases. Trimming cost V 4 bases and J 0 bases; bases outside gene matches: 8. The CDR3 is 17 amino acids. Germline values: CDR1 SGHDT, CDR2 YYEEEE.

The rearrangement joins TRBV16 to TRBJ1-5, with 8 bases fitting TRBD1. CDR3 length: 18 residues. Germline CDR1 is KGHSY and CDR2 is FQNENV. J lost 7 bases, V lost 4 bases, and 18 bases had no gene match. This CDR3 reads CASSLKQGEASRRQPQHF. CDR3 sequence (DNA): TGTGCCAGCAGCCTGAAACAGGGGGAAGCTAGTCGAAGGCAGCCCCAGCATTTT.

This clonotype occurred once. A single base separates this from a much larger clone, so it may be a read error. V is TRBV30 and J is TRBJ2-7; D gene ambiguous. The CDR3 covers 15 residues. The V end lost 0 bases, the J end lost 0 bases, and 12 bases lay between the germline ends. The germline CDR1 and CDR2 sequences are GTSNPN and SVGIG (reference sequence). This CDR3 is CAWSVPIGFSYEQYF. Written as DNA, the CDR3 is TGTGCCTGGAGTGTACCAATTGGGTTCTCCTACGAGCAGTACTTC.

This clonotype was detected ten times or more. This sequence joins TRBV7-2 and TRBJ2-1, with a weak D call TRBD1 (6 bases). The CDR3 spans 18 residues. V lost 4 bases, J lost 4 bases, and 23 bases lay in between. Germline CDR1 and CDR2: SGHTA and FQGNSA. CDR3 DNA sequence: TGTGCCAGCAGCTATGACTTAGGGGGACCTCACCCTTACAATGAGCAGTTCTTC. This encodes CASSYDLGGPHPYNEQFF.

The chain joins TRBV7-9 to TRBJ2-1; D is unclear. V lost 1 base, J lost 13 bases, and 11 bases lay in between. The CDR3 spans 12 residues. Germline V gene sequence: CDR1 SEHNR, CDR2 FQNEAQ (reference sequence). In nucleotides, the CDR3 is TGTGCCAGCAGCTTAGGGGGTGTAGTTCAGTTCTTC. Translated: CASSLGGVVQFF. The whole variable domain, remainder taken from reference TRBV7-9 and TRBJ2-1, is DTGVSQNPRHKITKRGQNVTFRCDPISEHNRLYWYRQTLGQGPEFLTYFQNEAQLEKSRLLSDRFSAERPKGSFSTLEIQRTEQGDSAMYLCASSLGGVVQFFGPGTRLTVL.

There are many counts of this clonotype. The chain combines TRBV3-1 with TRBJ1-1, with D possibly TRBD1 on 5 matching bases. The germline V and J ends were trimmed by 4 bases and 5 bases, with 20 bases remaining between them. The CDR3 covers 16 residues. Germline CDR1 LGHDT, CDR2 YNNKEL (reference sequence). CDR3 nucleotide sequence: TGTGCCAGCAGCCCCCCTCTTGGGCAGGGTCGGACTGAAGCTTTCTTT. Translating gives CASSPPLGQGRTEAFF.